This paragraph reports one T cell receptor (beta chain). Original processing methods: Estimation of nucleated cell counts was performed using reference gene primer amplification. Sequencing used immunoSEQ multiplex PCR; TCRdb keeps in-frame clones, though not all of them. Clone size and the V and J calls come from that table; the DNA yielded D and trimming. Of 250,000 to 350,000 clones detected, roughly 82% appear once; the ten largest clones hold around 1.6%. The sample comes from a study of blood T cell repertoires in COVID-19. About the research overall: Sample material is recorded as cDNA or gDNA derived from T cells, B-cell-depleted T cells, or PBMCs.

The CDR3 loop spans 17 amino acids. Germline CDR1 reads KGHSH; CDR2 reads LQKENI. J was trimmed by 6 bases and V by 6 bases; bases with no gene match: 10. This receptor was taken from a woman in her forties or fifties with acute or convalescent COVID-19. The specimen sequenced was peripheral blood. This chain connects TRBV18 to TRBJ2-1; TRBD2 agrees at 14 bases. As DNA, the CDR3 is TGTGCCAGCTCGGGACCAGGACTAGCGGGAGGCCTCAATGAGCAGTTCTTC. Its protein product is CASSGPGLAGGLNEQFF. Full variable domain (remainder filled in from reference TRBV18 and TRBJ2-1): NAGVMQNPRHLVRRRGQEARLRCSPMKGHSHVYWYRQLPEEGLKFMVYLQKENIIDESGMPKERFSAEFPKEGPSILRIQQVVRGDSAAYFCASSGPGLAGGLNEQFFGPGTRLTVL.